This T cell receptor (beta chain) comes out of a study of early T cells in non-severe SARS-CoV-2 infection. Study-wide findings and caveats: Matching with VDJdb favored anti-spike CD8 responses (missing private and CD4 specificities).

V was trimmed by 1 base and J by 6 bases, leaving 11 bases between them. The CDR3 loop spans 14 amino acids. CDR1 is SGHDN and CDR2 is FVKESK in the germline V gene. In the case of this clonotype: Its cognate antigen is unknown.

Separate cDNA molecules each had unique molecular identifiers attached to them. A single record per CDR3 protein comes from TCRdb applying MiXCR to the 5' RACE reads. The data show fewer than 65,000 distinct CDR3 sequences, roughly 8.2% seen once. The receptor's source is an adult who was a healthcare worker with PCR-confirmed SARS-CoV-2 infection or an uninfected control (not recorded which). The source was whole blood, collected at baseline. This chain joins TRBV14 and TRBJ2-3; D is unresolved. The CDR3: CASSQVDGADTQYF. The CDR3 coding sequence is TGTGCCAGCAGCCAAGTAGACGGAGCGGATACGCAGTATTTT.